The next 26 T cell receptor beta chains were all read from a single sample in a study of blood T cells in healthy people across ages. Alongside a J-beta primer mix, a sample-barcoded 5' primer served in a second PCR lasting about 7 to 11 cycles. TCRdb fed the 5' RACE reads into MiXCR, producing one record per CDR3 protein. The sample has under 1,100,000 distinct CDR3 sequences, under 30% seen once. These data were also reused for a study on T cells of mothers and their children.

Sequencing input: blood. The receptors come from a girl aged 2-10 years in good health.

The rearrangement joins TRBV24-1 to TRBJ1-5; a weak D match, TRBD1 (5 bases). CDR1 is KGHDR and CDR2 is SFDVKD in the germline V gene. V lost 9 bases to trimming and J lost 0 bases, with 14 bases between them. The CDR3 is 15 residues long. This chain's CDR3 is CATQGSIVSNQPQHF. The CDR3 DNA reads TGTGCCACCCAGGGCAGTATCGTTAGCAATCAGCCCCAGCATTTT.

This clonotype was counted many times. The chain recombines TRBV11-2 with TRBJ2-7; 9 nucleotides align to TRBD2. V trimming: 2 bases; J trimming: 4 bases; junction bases outside the gene matches: 3. The CDR3 spans 14 residues. Germline CDR1 reads SGHAT; CDR2 reads FQNNGV. The DNA for the CDR3 is TGTGCCAGCAGCTTATCGAGCGGGAGGTACGAGCAGTACTTC. Amino acid sequence: CASSLSSGRYEQYF.

Worth noting for this clonotype: One junction end disagrees with the germline gene, perhaps due to a read error. V gene TRBV4-1 combines with J gene TRBJ1-5; 8 bases match TRBD1. This CDR3 has 17 residues. Germline values: CDR1 MGHRA, CDR2 YSYEKL. Here the CDR3 DNA reads TGCGTCAGCAGCCAAGACCTCCTTGGACAGGGTCATCAGCCCCAGCATTTT. Encoded protein: CVSSQDLLGQGHQPQHF.

The rearrangement uses TRBV20-1 and TRBJ1-4, with D perhaps matching TRBD1 (5 bases). Germline CDR1 is DFQATT and CDR2 is SNEGSKA (reference sequence). The V end lost 6 bases, the J end lost 5 bases, and 13 bases lay between the germline ends. The CDR3 consists of 13 residues. The CDR3: CSAPRQLNEKLFF. CDR3 DNA: TGCAGTGCCCCAAGACAGTTAAATGAAAAACTGTTTTTT.

This clonotype has a handful of counts. The V call is TRBV6-1, the J call TRBJ2-3; 10 bases are shared with TRBD2. Germline values: CDR1 MNHNS, CDR2 SASEGT. Unmatched junction bases numbered 11, after V lost 3 bases and J lost 2 bases. CDR3 length: 18 residues. The CDR3 here is CASSEAGKLAGITDTQYF. In nucleotides, the CDR3 is TGTGCCAGCAGTGAGGCGGGAAAACTAGCGGGGATCACAGATACGCAGTATTTT.

J is TRBJ2-5 and V is TRBV12-3 or TRBV12-4; 8 bases line up with TRBD2. The CDR3 sequence is 16 residues long. With V trimmed by 4 bases and J by 5 bases, 12 bases remained unmatched. DNA for the CDR3: TGTGCCAGCAGTTCATCACGGGGGGGCCTAGGGGAGACCCAGTACTTC. This gives the protein CASSSSRGGLGETQYF.

This clonotype was recorded at least ten times. The chain links TRBV4-3 to TRBJ2-7; D perhaps matches TRBD2 (6 bases). The germline V and J ends were trimmed by 4 bases and 4 bases, with 14 bases remaining between them. Germline V gives CDR1 LGHNA, CDR2 YSLEER. The CDR3 runs to 14 residues. Here the CDR3 DNA reads TGCGCCAGCAGCCCTGGAGTAGGGAGGTACGAGCAGTACTTC. It specifies CASSPGVGRYEQYF.

The V call is TRBV12-3 or TRBV12-4, the J call TRBJ1-5; 7 bases are shared with TRBD1. The CDR3 is made up of 14 amino acids. Trimming removed 5 bases from V and 4 bases from J; junction bases left unmatched: 5. CDR3 in DNA: TGTGCCAGCAGTAGACAGGGCAATAATCAGCCCCAGCATTTT. This sequence encodes CASSRQGNNQPQHF.

The chain links TRBV6-6 to TRBJ1-1, with unresolved D. CDR3 length: 11 amino acids. Germline V lookup: CDR1 MNHNY, CDR2 SVGAGI (reference sequence). Trimming pared 9 bases from V and 3 bases from J, leaving 8 bases between. DNA for the CDR3: TGTGCCAGTTCGGTTGACACTGAAGCTTTCTTT. Protein: CASSVDTEAFF.

This clonotype was counted many times. This rearrangement joins TRBV12-3 or TRBV12-4 to TRBJ2-7; no definite D call. V lost 3 bases to trimming and J lost 1 base, with 7 bases between them. The CDR3 has 13 amino acids. The CDR3 DNA sequence: TGTGCCAGCAGTTTGGGGTGGTCCTACGAGCAGTACTTC. As protein: CASSLGWSYEQYF.

This clonotype has only one observation. The rearrangement uses TRBV7-2 and TRBJ1-2, with 9 bases aligning to TRBD1. This CDR3 is 15 amino acids long. In germline, CDR1 is SGHTA, CDR2 FQGNSA. After removal of 4 bases from V and 4 bases from J, the junction contained 7 bases not matched to a gene. The CDR3 sequence is CASSWNWDRAYGYTF. In DNA, the CDR3 is TGTGCCAGCAGCTGGAACTGGGACAGGGCCTATGGCTACACCTTC. Complete variable domain (other parts from reference TRBV7-2 and TRBJ1-2): GAGVSQSPSNKVTEKGKDVELRCDPISGHTALYWYRQSLGQGLEFLIYFQGNSAPDKSGLPSDRFSAERTGGSVSTLTIQRTQQEDSAVYLCASSWNWDRAYGYTFGSGTRLTVV.

This chain uses TRBV7-9 with TRBJ2-7; perhaps TRBD2 as D (6 bases). The germline V gene encodes CDR1 SEHNR and CDR2 FQNEAQ (reference sequence). This CDR3 region has 15 residues. Trimming shortened V by 1 base and J by 7 bases, and 17 bases separated the two germline ends. The DNA for the CDR3 is TGTGCCAGCAGCTTAGGTGGCGGGACCCCACTGGAGCAGTACTTC. Translating gives CASSLGGGTPLEQYF.

Only a few counts were recorded for this clonotype. The rearrangement links TRBV14 to TRBJ1-1, with D uncertain. This CDR3 has 11 residues. Trimming removed 5 bases at V and 7 bases at J, with 8 bases between. The germline gives CDR1 SGHDN, CDR2 FVKESK. The CDR3 is CASSARVEAFF. As DNA, the CDR3 is TGTGCCAGCAGCGCGCGGGTTGAAGCTTTCTTT.

This clonotype was counted a few times. V is TRBV7-9 and J is TRBJ2-1; no clear D. V lost 5 bases and J 7 bases, leaving 12 bases between the germline ends. The germline V gene has CDR1 SEHNR and CDR2 FQNEAQ (reference sequence). The CDR3 has 13 amino acids. The chain's CDR3 is CASSLSVQNEQFF. The CDR3 nucleotides are TGTGCCAGCAGCCTATCGGTGCAAAATGAGCAGTTCTTC.

The V and J genes are TRBV7-2 and TRBJ1-1, with 8 bases identical to TRBD1. The CDR3 runs to 14 residues. Germline values: CDR1 SGHTA, CDR2 FQGNSA. The trim removed 5 bases at V and 6 bases at J, leaving 8 bases unmatched. CDR3: CASSIGQGKAEAFF. The CDR3 DNA sequence: TGTGCCAGCAGCATCGGACAGGGTAAGGCTGAAGCTTTCTTT.

This clonotype has a handful of counts. The rearrangement links TRBV25-1 to TRBJ2-5, with TRBD1 identical over 10 bases. J gave up 0 bases and V 4 bases, and 5 bases lay outside the gene matches. Looked up from germline, CDR1 is MGHDK and CDR2 is SYGVNS. The CDR3 runs to 16 residues. The DNA of the CDR3 is TGTGCCAGCAGTGGGGGACAGGGGTCCTACCAAGAGACCCAGTACTTC. It yields the protein CASSGGQGSYQETQYF.

This chain uses TRBV2 with TRBJ2-3; TRBD2 agrees at 9 bases. V was clipped by 6 bases and J by 4 bases; unmatched bases: 11. The CDR3 runs 16 residues. Germline CDR1 reads SNHLY; CDR2 reads FYNNEI. The CDR3 nucleotides read TGTGCCAGCAGGCCCCCCGCAGCGGGGGGCGCAGATACGCAGTATTTT. It translates to CASRPPAAGGADTQYF.

This clonotype has more than one count but fewer than ten. The DNA for the CDR3 is TGTGCCAGCAGAGTAAACCAAGAGACCCAGTACTTC. Its protein product is CASRVNQETQYF. This sequence joins TRBV12-3 or TRBV12-4 and TRBJ2-5, with D unresolved. This CDR3 contains 12 residues. The germline V and J ends were trimmed by 6 bases and 0 bases, with 5 bases remaining between them.

This clonotype was observed a few times. J is TRBJ1-2 and V is TRBV7-2, with a weak D call TRBD1 (5 bases). V was pared by 0 bases and J by 8 bases, with 16 bases between. Germline assignment: CDR1 SGHTA and CDR2 FQGNSA. The CDR3 runs 15 residues. The CDR3 loop is CASSLAFNQGGGYTF. CDR3 DNA sequence: TGTGCCAGCAGCTTAGCGTTCAACCAGGGAGGAGGCTACACCTTC.

This clonotype has more than one count but fewer than ten. CDR3 in DNA: TGTGCCAGCAGCTTAAGATCAGCAGGCGTCTACGAGCAGTACTTC. This gives the protein CASSLRSAGVYEQYF. This sequence joins TRBV7-6 and TRBJ2-7; D uncertain. The CDR3 runs 15 residues. Germline V gene lookup returns CDR1 SGHVS and CDR2 FNYEAQ. V dropped 2 bases and J dropped 3 bases, with 14 bases sitting between them.

The chain employs TRBV3-1 and TRBJ2-5, with 11 bases that match TRBD2. Germline values: CDR1 LGHDT, CDR2 YNNKEL (reference sequence). The CDR3 contains 17 residues. V lost 1 base, J lost 5 bases, and 9 bases stayed unmatched. The CDR3 loop is CASSQGTSGRVEETQYF. The CDR3, as DNA: TGTGCCAGCAGCCAAGGAACTAGCGGGAGAGTAGAGGAGACCCAGTACTTC.

The table lists this clonotype with a few counts. The V call is TRBV18, the J call TRBJ1-1; D gene ambiguous. The germline gives CDR1 KGHSH, CDR2 LQKENI. This CDR3 has 13 amino acids. Trimming left V 3 bases short and J 7 bases short, with 12 bases between. CDR3 in amino acids: CASSPSLIDEAFF. DNA for the CDR3: TGTGCCAGCTCACCTTCTTTAATCGATGAAGCTTTCTTT.

V gene TRBV20-1 combines with J gene TRBJ2-2; unclear D gene. In germline, CDR1 is DFQATT, CDR2 SNEGSKA (reference sequence). The CDR3 extends over 14 amino acids. V was pared by 3 bases and J by 2 bases, with 10 bases between. The CDR3 sequence: CSASRHLNTGELFF. CDR3 bases: TGCAGTGCTAGTCGGCACCTCAACACCGGGGAGCTGTTTTTT.

This chain connects TRBV19 to TRBJ2-7, with D possibly being TRBD2 (5 bases). Between the trimmed V and J ends, which lost 5 bases and 3 bases, there was a span of 11 bases. The CDR3 has 13 residues. Germline V gives CDR1 LNHDA, CDR2 SQIVND (reference sequence). This chain's CDR3 is CASSSGIFYEQYF. The DNA for the CDR3 is TGTGCCAGTAGTTCGGGGATATTCTACGAGCAGTACTTC.

This clonotype showed up just a few times. J is TRBJ2-4 and V is TRBV2; 7 nucleotides align to TRBD2. V shed 0 bases and J 0 bases; nucleotides not matched to a gene: 11. This CDR3 is 19 amino acids long. Germline values: CDR1 SNHLY, CDR2 FYNNEI. This CDR3 is CASSEAPWEGGLAKNIQYF. As DNA, the CDR3 is TGTGCCAGCAGTGAAGCGCCATGGGAGGGTGGACTAGCCAAAAACATTCAGTACTTC.

This clonotype was detected only a few times. The chain carries TRBV27 and TRBJ1-2, with 7 bases aligning to TRBD1. The J segment lost 0 bases and the V segment lost 7 bases, leaving 11 bases of the junction unmatched. CDR3 length: 16 amino acids. CDR1 MNHEY and CDR2 SMNVEV come from the germline V gene (reference sequence). The CDR3 spells CASKEVQGESNYGYTF. The DNA of the CDR3 is TGTGCCAGCAAAGAGGTCCAGGGGGAATCTAACTATGGCTACACCTTC.